The 2 T cell receptor beta chains below all came from one sample that was sequenced in a study of T cell changes during pregnancy in multiple sclerosis. TCRdb's copy holds only in-frame clones and misses some; the assay was immunoSEQ multiplex PCR. The sample carries around 31,000 clones, 90% recorded once. This sample comprised CD8+ T cells from peripheral blood mononuclear cells, obtained in the second trimester of pregnancy. These receptors originate from a female donor with multiple sclerosis, enrolled in a pregnancy study.

This clone has just one count. The chain uses TRBV13 and TRBJ2-7; possible D gene TRBD2, 5 bases. The CDR3 has 12 amino acids. Trimming took 5 bases from V and 3 from J, leaving 8 bases between them. CDR1 is PRHDT, CDR2 FYEKMQ, per germline (reference sequence). CDR3 protein: CASSLTSYEQYF. As DNA, the CDR3 is TGTGCCAGCAGCCTAACTAGCTACGAGCAGTACTTC.

The CDR3 reads CASSQDGLFYEQYF. CDR3 DNA sequence: TGCGCCAGCAGTCAAGACGGGTTGTTTTACGAGCAGTACTTC. The gene calls are TRBV23-1 and TRBJ2-7, with D uncertain. TRBV23-1 is marked as an open reading frame, function uncertain. V gave up 2 bases and J gave up 4 bases, with 12 bases separating them. The CDR3 extends over 14 amino acids.